Shown below are 25 T cell receptor beta chains from a single sample sequenced in a study of metastatic and nonmetastatic thyroid tumors. Through MiXCR, TCRdb re-clonotyped the PCR reads. Altogether roughly 6,200 clones are present, roughly 32% being singletons, with the ten largest covering about a sixth. No patient had received any treatment before thyroid surgery. Material: adjacent normal tissue. Receptors were obtained from a female donor with papillary thyroid cancer or a benign thyroid nodule (not recorded which). Some clones in this sample may be carry-over from other donors' samples.

By its share, this clone is medium-sized. V is TRBV4-1 and J is TRBJ2-1; D uncertain. The CDR3 length is 14 residues. The V gene's germline CDR1 is MGHRA and CDR2 YSYEKL. Trimming left V 5 bases short and J 7 bases short, with 15 bases between. CDR3 protein: CASSNDPLGNEQFF. The CDR3, as DNA: TGCGCCAGCAGCAACGACCCCCTAGGGAATGAGCAGTTCTTC.

The chain employs TRBV10-3 and TRBJ2-7, with 11 bases matching TRBD2. The trim removed 3 bases at V and 4 bases at J, leaving 2 bases unmatched. The germline V gene encodes CDR1 ENHRY and CDR2 SYGVKD. The CDR3 sequence is 14 residues long. The DNA for the CDR3 is TGTGCCATCAGTGAAACTAGCGGGAGATACGAGCAGTACTTC. It is translated as CAISETSGRYEQYF.

The chain uses TRBV4-3 and TRBJ2-3, with no clear D. The length of the CDR3 is 14 residues. With 1 base removed from V and 1 base from J, the gap between germline ends came to 6 bases. Per the germline V gene, CDR1 is LGHNA and CDR2 is YSLEER. The CDR3: CASSQGGGTDTQYF. As DNA, the CDR3 is TGCGCCAGCAGCCAAGGTGGGGGCACAGATACGCAGTATTTT.

The chain couples TRBV6-1 to TRBJ2-5; possibly TRBD2 for D (7 bases). The CDR3 consists of 13 residues. V was pared by 7 bases and J by 2 bases, with 11 bases between. CDR1 and CDR2 from the germline V gene are MNHNS and SASEGT. CDR3 sequence (DNA): TGTGCCAGCAAGAAGGGGGGGCAAGAGACCCAGTACTTC. Amino acids: CASKKGGQETQYF.

The sample holds one count of this clone. J is TRBJ2-5 and V is TRBV6-2 or TRBV6-3; D is possibly TRBD2 (5 bases). V gave up 5 bases and J gave up 4 bases, with 23 bases separating them. Germline V gene data show CDR1 as MNHEY and CDR2 as SVGEGT. The CDR3 has 17 residues. The CDR3, as DNA: TGTGCCAGCAGTCCTGTTACGCGGCGGCGGGCCCCAGAGACCCAGTACTTC. Its protein product is CASSPVTRRRAPETQYF.

This clone occurred a few times. The chain links TRBV28 to TRBJ1-2; maybe TRBD1 (6 bases). CDR1 and CDR2 (germline): MDHEN, SYDVKM. V was trimmed by 7 bases and J by 4 bases, leaving 13 bases between them. The CDR3 length is 13 residues. The CDR3 bases are TGTGCCAGCACCGAAACAGGGATCTATGGCTACACCTTC. Amino acid sequence: CASTETGIYGYTF.

The chain employs TRBV5-5 and TRBJ1-2; TRBD1 agrees at 8 bases. The CDR3 length is 14 residues. Looked up from germline, CDR1 is SGHKS and CDR2 is YYEKEE (reference sequence). Trimming removed 0 bases from V and 7 bases from J; junction bases left unmatched: 5. CDR3 loop: CASSLEAGTGGYTF. In DNA form, the CDR3 reads TGTGCCAGCAGCTTGGAGGCAGGGACAGGTGGCTACACCTTC.

The chain employs TRBV12-3 or TRBV12-4 and TRBJ2-1, with a possible D match to TRBD2 (6 bases). V was pared by 2 bases and J by 10 bases, with 15 bases between. The length of the CDR3 is 14 residues. In DNA, the CDR3 is TGTGCCAGCAGTTTACAGGGAAAAGGAGGGGAGCAGTTCTTC. Translating gives CASSLQGKGGEQFF.

The chain employs TRBV7-9 and TRBJ1-4; D is uncertain. Germline V gene sequence: CDR1 SEHNR, CDR2 FQNEAQ (reference sequence). V was cut by 3 bases and J by 8 bases, with 10 bases left in between. CDR3 size: 13 residues. CDR3 protein: CASSFQDPEKLFF. CDR3 nucleotides: TGTGCCAGCAGCTTCCAAGACCCCGAAAAACTGTTTTTT. Full variable domain (remainder filled in from reference TRBV7-9 and TRBJ1-4): DTGVSQNPRHKITKRGQNVTFRCDPISEHNRLYWYRQTLGQGPEFLTYFQNEAQLEKSRLLSDRFSAERPKGSFSTLEIQRTEQGDSAMYLCASSFQDPEKLFFGSGTQLSVL.

By share of the sample, this clone is medium-sized. The chain links TRBV9 to TRBJ2-1, with 8 bases that match TRBD2. V trimming: 4 bases; J trimming: 6 bases; junction bases outside the gene matches: 18. CDR3 length: 18 amino acids. Germline CDR1 and CDR2: SGDLS and YYNGEE. The CDR3 loop reads CASSFSERGGLGGNEQFF. The DNA for the CDR3 is TGTGCCAGCAGCTTTTCGGAACGGGGGGGCCTGGGGGGCAATGAGCAGTTCTTC.

V gene TRBV6-1 combines with J gene TRBJ2-2; possible D gene TRBD1, 5 bases. The CDR3 has 14 amino acids. CDR1 is MNHNS and CDR2 is SASEGT in the germline V gene. The V and J ends lost 5 bases and 7 bases respectively, with 14 bases between them. DNA for the CDR3: TGTGCCAGCAGTCGTAGGCCAGGGCTCGGGGAGCTGTTTTTT. It specifies CASSRRPGLGELFF.

The chain uses TRBV12-5 and TRBJ1-1; 7 bases fit TRBD1. Germline V CDR1 and CDR2: LGHNT, FRNRAP. Trimming cost V 1 base and J 11 bases; bases outside gene matches: 4. This CDR3 region has 12 residues. This CDR3 is CASGLGQGRAFF. Written as DNA, the CDR3 is TGTGCTAGTGGTTTGGGACAGGGAAGGGCTTTCTTT.

This clone was counted a few times. The sample has other DNA sequences that encode this CDR3 too. The chain employs TRBV19 and TRBJ1-2; D gene ambiguous. This CDR3 has 15 residues. Germline lookup yields CDR1 LNHDA and CDR2 SQIVND (reference sequence). Trimming pared 7 bases from V and 3 bases from J, leaving 18 bases between. This chain's CDR3 is CASIPQPGRDYGYTF. CDR3 sequence (DNA): TGTGCCAGTATCCCCCAACCTGGACGGGACTATGGCTACACCTTC.

Of note for this clone: At one of its ends the junction is not consistent with the germline gene, which may arise from a read error. This chain connects TRBV9 to TRBJ2-2, with 7 bases aligning to TRBD1. Germline V lookup: CDR1 SGDLS, CDR2 YYNGEE. The CDR3 is made up of 16 amino acids. CDR3 sequence reads: CASTVTGTANTGELFF. The CDR3 coding sequence is TGTGCCAGCACCGTAACCGGGACAGCCAACACCGGGGAGCTGTTTTTT. The full variable domain, with the rest looked up from reference TRBV9 and TRBJ2-2, is DSGVTQTPKHLITATGQRVTLRCSPRSGDLSVYWYQQSLDQGLQFLIQYYNGEERAKGNILERFSAQQFPDLHSELNLSSLELGDSALYFCASTVTGTANTGELFFGEGSRLTVL.

V usage is TRBV12-3 or TRBV12-4 and J usage is TRBJ2-3; 11 positions match TRBD2. This CDR3 region has 15 residues. The J segment lost 5 bases and the V segment lost 3 bases, leaving 4 bases of the junction unmatched. CDR3 bases: TGTGCCAGCAGTTTTAGGCTAGCGGGAGGAGATACGCAGTATTTT. Protein: CASSFRLAGGDTQYF.

This chain links TRBV12-3 or TRBV12-4 with TRBJ1-6; D is unresolved. The CDR3 spans 15 residues. V was cut by 2 bases and J by 7 bases, with 12 bases left in between. DNA for the CDR3: TGTGCCAGCAGTTTAACGCCGTTTGGGAATTCACCCCTCCACTTT. Its translation is CASSLTPFGNSPLHF.

The chain couples TRBV7-6 to TRBJ2-6; no clear D gene. CDR1 and CDR2 (germline): SGHVS, FNYEAQ. V was cut by 4 bases and J by 0 bases, with 7 bases left in between. The CDR3 spans 15 residues. This chain's CDR3 is CASSSQPSGANVLTF. The CDR3 DNA is TGTGCCAGCAGCTCGCAGCCCTCTGGGGCCAACGTCCTGACTTTC.

The V and J genes are TRBV28 and TRBJ1-1; TRBD1 is a possible D gene (6 bases). The CDR3 sequence is 12 residues long. V was pared by 6 bases and J by 8 bases, with 13 bases between. The germline V gene has CDR1 MDHEN and CDR2 SYDVKM. The CDR3 spells CASSQTGREAFF. CDR3 nucleotide sequence: TGTGCCAGCAGCCAAACAGGGCGCGAAGCTTTCTTT.

This clone appeared a few times. The chain combines TRBV6-1 with TRBJ2-7; 7 bases are a match to TRBD1. The CDR3 length is 14 residues. The germline V gene encodes CDR1 MNHNS and CDR2 SASEGT. The V and J ends lost 5 bases and 4 bases, in that order; junction bases with no gene match: 8. Here the CDR3 reads CASSSRQGIYEQYV. CDR3 coding DNA: TGTGCCAGCAGTAGTAGACAGGGTATATACGAGCAGTACGTC.

The J gene is TRBJ2-7, the V gene TRBV20-1, with a weak D call TRBD2 (6 bases). The CDR3 is 13 residues long. Trimming removed 2 bases from V and 2 bases from J, with 10 bases in between. In germline, CDR1 is DFQATT, CDR2 SNEGSKA (reference sequence). CDR3 residues: CSARLGGTYEQYF. The CDR3 DNA reads as TGCAGTGCTAGATTAGGCGGGACCTACGAGCAGTACTTC.

The V and J genes are TRBV5-4 and TRBJ2-7, with D possibly being TRBD2 (5 bases). CDR1 and CDR2 (germline): SGHNT, YYREEE (reference sequence). Trimming stripped 4 bases from V and 5 bases from J, with 13 bases between. CDR3 length equals 13 residues. The CDR3 is CASSRLMRDEQYF. CDR3 in DNA: TGTGCCAGCAGCCGTCTCATGAGGGACGAGCAGTACTTC. The complete variable domain, with remaining parts taken from reference TRBV5-4 and TRBJ2-7, reads ETGVTQSPTHLIKTRGQQVTLRCSSQSGHNTVSWYQQALGQGPQFIFQYYREEENGRGNFPPRFSGLQFPNYSSELNVNALELDDSALYLCASSRLMRDEQYFGPGTRLTVT.

The chain has TRBV6-1 and TRBJ2-7; TRBD2 agrees at 14 bases. The CDR3 contains 15 residues. Germline V gene lookup returns CDR1 MNHNS and CDR2 SASEGT. The junction had 2 bases not matched to a gene; V was cut back by 5 bases and J by 2 bases. CDR3 amino acids: CASSKTSGRAYEQYF. CDR3 nucleotide sequence: TGTGCCAGCAGTAAGACTAGCGGGAGGGCCTACGAGCAGTACTTC.

The chain couples TRBV6-1 to TRBJ1-5; TRBD1 might be the D (5 bases). CDR1 MNHNS and CDR2 SASEGT come from the germline V gene. The V end lost 6 bases, the J end lost 0 bases, and 15 bases lay between the germline ends. The CDR3 is 16 amino acids. This CDR3 reads CASRVGGTYSNQPQHF. The DNA of the CDR3 is TGTGCCAGCAGAGTCGGGGGGACGTATAGCAATCAGCCCCAGCATTTT.

The chain links TRBV5-1 to TRBJ2-1; D unclear. Trimming took 3 bases from V and 0 from J, leaving 22 bases between them. Germline CDR1 reads SGHRS; CDR2 reads YFSETQ. CDR3 length: 19 residues. Here the CDR3 reads CASSSRSSEGQFSYNEQFF. CDR3 in DNA: TGCGCCAGCAGCTCGCGGTCGTCCGAAGGTCAATTCTCCTACAATGAGCAGTTCTTC.

As regards this clone: Sequence at one end of the junction differs from germline and may be a read error. The chain has TRBV18 and TRBJ2-3, with D maybe TRBD2 (5 bases). Germline V lookup: CDR1 KGHSH, CDR2 LQKENI. The CDR3 contains 15 residues. The DNA of the CDR3 is TGTGCCAGCTCCCCATTTGGTCCTAGCAGAGATACGCAGTATTTT. It is translated as CASSPFGPSRDTQYF.